This T cell receptor beta chain was observed in a study of blood T cells in healthy people across ages. This CDR3 has 14 amino acids. Trimming took 1 base from V and 2 from J, leaving 9 bases between them. Looked up from germline, CDR1 is DFQATT and CDR2 is SNEGSKA (reference sequence). Together with a sample-barcoded 5' primer, a J-beta primer mix was included in a second PCR lasting about 7 to 11 cycles. TCRdb re-called the 5' RACE reads with MiXCR, one entry per CDR3 protein. The sample yields about 620,000 distinct CDR3 sequences, around 21% seen once. This TCR was sampled from a man between 65 and 79 years old in good health. Material for sequencing was blood. This chain connects TRBV20-1 to TRBJ1-3, with D maybe TRBD1 (6 bases). CDR3 protein: CSARADSPGNTIYF. CDR3 sequence (DNA): TGCAGTGCTAGAGCGGACAGCCCTGGAAACACCATATATTTT.